Each of the 27 T cell receptor beta chains below was sequenced from the same sample in a study of blood T cells in healthy people across ages. A second about 6 to 12 cycle PCR used barcoded and J-beta primers. TCRdb redid the calling of the 5' RACE reads with MiXCR, one entry per CDR3 protein. The sample records about 800,000 distinct CDR3 sequences, around 25% being singletons. Another study also made use of these data, one on T cells of mothers and their children.

Sequencing was performed on blood. The source is a boy between 10 and 17 years old in good health.

The rearrangement joins TRBV7-2 to TRBJ2-1; D could derive from TRBD1 or TRBD2 (6 bases each). The CDR3 is 15 amino acids. Looked up from germline, CDR1 is SGHTA and CDR2 is FQGNSA. Trimming removed 0 bases from V and 4 bases from J, with 10 bases in between. The CDR3 coding sequence is TGTGCCAGCAGCTTAGCAGGGGGGCATTACAATGAGCAGTTCTTC. It encodes CASSLAGGHYNEQFF.

This clonotype was counted a single time. J is TRBJ1-2 and V is TRBV28, with D tentatively TRBD1 (5 bases). CDR1 and CDR2 (germline): MDHEN, SYDVKM. This CDR3 has 15 residues. Trimming cost V 3 bases and J 5 bases, with 16 bases left between them. CDR3 amino acids: CASSLGGASLYGYTF. CDR3 DNA: TGTGCCAGCAGTTTGGGAGGGGCCTCTCTATATGGCTACACCTTC.

This clonotype was detected only a few times. The rearrangement uses TRBV6-2 or TRBV6-3 and TRBJ2-1; tentatively, D is TRBD1 (5 bases). The better agreement between TRBJ2-7 and the DNA end casts doubt on the J call. The CDR3 runs to 13 residues. Germline assignment: CDR1 MNHEY and CDR2 SVGEGT. The CDR3 loop is CASTSTATYEQYF. The CDR3 coding sequence is TGTGCCAGCACCTCGACAGCTACCTACGAGCAGTACTTC.

This chain uses TRBV6-2 or TRBV6-3 with TRBJ1-4, with D possibly matching TRBD1 (5 bases). The CDR3 is 16 amino acids. V lost 0 bases and J lost 5, with 13 bases in between. Germline V gives CDR1 MNHEY, CDR2 SVGEGT. This CDR3 is CASSYSPSGGNEKLFF. The CDR3 DNA sequence: TGTGCCAGCAGTTACTCGCCCAGCGGGGGGAATGAAAAACTGTTTTTT.

The gene calls are TRBV28 and TRBJ2-3; maybe TRBD1 (6 bases). The CDR3 runs to 17 residues. Per germline, CDR1 MDHEN and CDR2 SYDVKM. Trimming left V 6 bases short and J 4 bases short, with 23 bases between. The CDR3 nucleotides are TGTGCCAGCAGCCAAATCACACAGGGTGTGAAGGCAGATACGCAGTATTTT. It is translated as CASSQITQGVKADTQYF. The variable domain in full, with the rest retrieved from reference TRBV28 and TRBJ2-3, is DVKVTQSSRYLVKRTGEKVFLECVQDMDHENMFWYRQDPGLGLRLIYFSYDVKMKEKGDIPEGYSVSREKKERFSLILESASTNQTSMYLCASSQITQGVKADTQYFGPGTRLTVL.

The chain has TRBV2 and TRBJ2-6, with 7 bases aligning to TRBD1. Germline CDR1 is SNHLY and CDR2 is FYNNEI. V was clipped by 6 bases and J by 3 bases; unmatched bases: 5. This CDR3 is built from 15 residues. CDR3 sequence reads: CASSQTGYGANVLTF. The CDR3 DNA reads as TGTGCCAGCAGCCAGACAGGGTATGGGGCCAACGTCCTGACTTTC.

In its sample, this clonotype was seen a few times. The V gene is TRBV5-6, the J gene TRBJ2-2, with a weak D call TRBD2 (7 bases). The germline gives CDR1 SGHDT, CDR2 YYEEEE. V was trimmed by 1 base and J by 6 bases, leaving 19 bases between them. This CDR3 spans 17 amino acids. The CDR3 DNA is TGTGCCAGCAGCTTGTTCGGGGGGCCCGGCGGGGCCGGGGAGCTGTTTTTT. Translated, it gives CASSLFGGPGGAGELFF.

This clonotype was counted between two and nine times. J is TRBJ2-5 and V is TRBV7-3; TRBD2 aligns across 9 bases. This CDR3 is built from 14 residues. The J segment lost 2 bases and the V segment lost 8 bases, leaving 6 bases of the junction unmatched. Per the germline V gene, CDR1 is SGHTA and CDR2 is FQGTGA. In nucleotides, the CDR3 is TGTGCCAGCGCGGCTAGCGGGATTCAAGAGACCCAGTACTTC. Translation gives CASAASGIQETQYF.

The chain employs TRBV29-1 and TRBJ2-5; 8 bases agree with TRBD1. This CDR3 region has 13 residues. The V segment lost 4 bases and the J segment 4 bases; nucleotides outside the gene matches: 5. Germline CDR1 and CDR2: SQVTM and ANQGSEA. Here the CDR3 reads CSVVQGAGETQYF. The CDR3 DNA sequence: TGCAGCGTTGTGCAGGGGGCAGGAGAGACCCAGTACTTC.

This clonotype was detected a few times. The chain links TRBV7-9 to TRBJ2-3, with D maybe TRBD1 (6 bases). CDR3 length: 15 amino acids. V shed 3 bases and J shed 2 bases, with 12 bases lying between them. In germline, CDR1 is SEHNR, CDR2 FQNEAQ (reference sequence). The CDR3 sequence: CASSFGDTDTDTQYF. Here the CDR3 DNA reads TGTGCCAGCAGCTTCGGGGACACCGACACAGATACGCAGTATTTT.

The chain employs TRBV7-9 and TRBJ1-1; D remains ambiguous. The germline V gene encodes CDR1 SEHNR and CDR2 FQNEAQ (reference sequence). V gave up 0 bases and J gave up 5 bases, with 13 bases separating them. The CDR3 is made up of 15 amino acids. The CDR3 bases are TGTGCCAGCAGCTTAGCGCGGGCAGTCAAAACTGAAGCTTTCTTT. Protein sequence: CASSLARAVKTEAFF.

The chain carries TRBV27 and TRBJ2-5; D might be TRBD1 or TRBD2, each matching 6 bases. The length of the CDR3 is 13 residues. Per germline, CDR1 MNHEY and CDR2 SMNVEV (reference sequence). Trimming took 5 bases from V and 7 from J, leaving 14 bases between them. CDR3 DNA: TGTGCCAGCAGTACGGGGGCGCTGGGGACCCAGTACTTC. This gives the protein CASSTGALGTQYF.

The rearrangement joins TRBV11-2 to TRBJ2-4; 7 bases match TRBD1. The CDR3 runs to 16 residues. CDR1 is SGHAT and CDR2 is FQNNGV in the germline V gene. Trimming cost V 3 bases and J 7 bases; bases outside gene matches: 12. Here the CDR3 DNA reads TGTGCCAGCAGCTTGGGCCTACAGGGGCCTGAGAACATTCAGTACTTC. It is translated as CASSLGLQGPENIQYF.

In its sample, this clonotype was seen a few times. The CDR3 protein is CASSQNLGGAPDTQYF. CDR3 sequence (DNA): TGTGCCAGCAGCCAGAATCTGGGGGGGGCTCCAGATACGCAGTATTTT. The gene calls are TRBV4-2 and TRBJ2-3; a weak D match, TRBD2 (7 bases). The CDR3 has 16 amino acids. V lost 3 bases and J 4 bases, leaving 17 bases between the germline ends. CDR1 is LGHNA and CDR2 is YNFKEQ in the germline V gene.

In regard to this clonotype: At one end the junction does not follow the germline gene, possibly because of a read error. The chain has TRBV6-5 and TRBJ1-2; perhaps TRBD1 as D (5 bases). Germline CDR1 and CDR2: MNHEY and SVGAGI. CDR3 length equals 15 residues. CDR3 bases: TGTGCCAGCAGCCGGGACGTACTTGCTAACTATGACTACACCTTC. This gives the protein CASSRDVLANYDYTF.

This chain connects TRBV29-1 to TRBJ2-4; 7 nucleotides align to TRBD1. The CDR3 has 14 amino acids. J was trimmed by 0 bases and V by 6 bases; bases with no gene match: 5. Germline CDR1 SQVTM, CDR2 ANQGSEA. The CDR3: CSVDRELAKNIQYF. CDR3 nucleotides: TGCAGCGTAGACAGGGAACTAGCCAAAAACATTCAGTACTTC.

This clonotype occurred a few times. The chain combines TRBV20-1 with TRBJ1-5; the D is unclear. V was trimmed by 3 bases and J by 1 base, leaving 7 bases between them. The CDR3 has 13 residues. CDR1 and CDR2 from the germline V gene are DFQATT and SNEGSKA (reference sequence). The CDR3 is CSARVDSNQPQHF. The DNA for the CDR3 is TGCAGTGCTAGGGTGGACAGCAATCAGCCCCAGCATTTT.

This sequence joins TRBV5-1 and TRBJ1-1, with 7 bases fitting TRBD1. Germline V lookup: CDR1 SGHRS, CDR2 YFSETQ. The ends lost 9 bases at V and 3 bases at J; junction bases unmatched: 11. The CDR3 sequence is 14 residues long. The CDR3 protein is CATQQGEGDTEAFF. The CDR3 DNA sequence: TGCGCCACCCAGCAGGGGGAGGGGGACACTGAAGCTTTCTTT.

This chain uses TRBV27 with TRBJ2-2, with 7 bases aligning to TRBD2. The length of the CDR3 is 17 residues. Germline V gene lookup returns CDR1 MNHEY and CDR2 SMNVEV (reference sequence). Trimming removed 8 bases from V and 2 bases from J; junction bases left unmatched: 14. The CDR3: CASGGERRELNTGELFF. The CDR3 DNA reads TGTGCCAGCGGGGGGGAAAGGCGGGAGCTCAACACCGGGGAGCTGTTTTTT.

The chain combines TRBV10-3 with TRBJ2-5, with D maybe TRBD2 (5 bases). V was clipped by 6 bases and J by 2 bases, with 10 bases between them. The CDR3 runs 13 residues. The germline V gene has CDR1 ENHRY and CDR2 SYGVKD. In nucleotides, the CDR3 is TGTGCCATCAGGGGTGAGGGACAAGAGACCCAGTACTTC. This gives the protein CAIRGEGQETQYF.

This clonotype was counted at least ten times. The chain carries TRBV4-1 and TRBJ2-7; no clear D. Germline V gene lookup returns CDR1 MGHRA and CDR2 YSYEKL. V was pared by 4 bases and J by 6 bases, with 16 bases between. The CDR3 contains 14 residues. CDR3 protein: CASSPPFGPGEQYF. CDR3 bases: TGCGCCAGCAGCCCCCCCTTTGGTCCTGGCGAGCAGTACTTC.

This clonotype was seen many times. The V call is TRBV7-2, the J call TRBJ2-5; a weak D match, TRBD1 (6 bases). This CDR3 comprises 13 residues. Per germline, CDR1 SGHTA and CDR2 FQGNSA. Deletions cut 1 base from V and 3 bases from J, with 6 bases between. The CDR3 region is CASSLGTEETQYF. The CDR3 DNA is TGTGCCAGCAGCTTAGGGACAGAAGAGACCCAGTACTTC.

The chain is built from TRBV12-3 or TRBV12-4 and TRBJ1-6, with D perhaps TRBD1 (5 bases). V lost 2 bases to trimming and J lost 9 bases, with 8 bases between them. The length of the CDR3 is 13 residues. The CDR3 sequence: CASSLNQGSPLHF. The CDR3 region has the DNA TGTGCCAGCAGTTTAAACCAGGGTTCACCCCTCCACTTT.

This sequence joins TRBV5-4 and TRBJ2-7; 12 bases align to TRBD1. V lost 3 bases to trimming and J lost 2 bases; unmatched junction nucleotides: 3. This CDR3 region has 15 residues. Per germline, CDR1 SGHNT and CDR2 YYREEE (reference sequence). CDR3 in amino acids: CASSWGQGAPYEQYF. In DNA form, the CDR3 reads TGTGCCAGCAGCTGGGGACAGGGGGCACCCTACGAGCAGTACTTC.

CDR3 nucleotide sequence: TGTGCCAGCAGCTCGAGAGAGGCTAGCGGGAACTACGAGCAGTACTTC. Its protein is CASSSREASGNYEQYF. The genes are TRBV21-1 and TRBJ2-7; the table's TRBD2 call for D was not verified on the DNA. TRBV21-1 is a listed pseudogene. CDR3 length equals 16 residues.

V usage is TRBV12-3 or TRBV12-4 and J usage is TRBJ2-4; a weak D match, TRBD1 (5 bases). This CDR3 is built from 18 residues. V was shortened by 2 bases and J by 0 bases, with 17 bases between the two germline ends. The CDR3 DNA is TGTGCCAGCAGTTTATCCTTTGGGGCAAACCTAGCCAAAAACATTCAGTACTTC. Protein: CASSLSFGANLAKNIQYF.

This clonotype was detected only a few times. The chain employs TRBV7-3 and TRBJ2-5; TRBD2 might be the D (6 bases). CDR3 length: 13 residues. Trimming cost V 6 bases and J 5 bases, with 13 bases left between them. Germline CDR1 is SGHTA and CDR2 is FQGTGA. The CDR3 nucleotides are TGTGCCAGCAGTGCGGGATCTGGGGAGACCCAGTACTTC. This encodes CASSAGSGETQYF.